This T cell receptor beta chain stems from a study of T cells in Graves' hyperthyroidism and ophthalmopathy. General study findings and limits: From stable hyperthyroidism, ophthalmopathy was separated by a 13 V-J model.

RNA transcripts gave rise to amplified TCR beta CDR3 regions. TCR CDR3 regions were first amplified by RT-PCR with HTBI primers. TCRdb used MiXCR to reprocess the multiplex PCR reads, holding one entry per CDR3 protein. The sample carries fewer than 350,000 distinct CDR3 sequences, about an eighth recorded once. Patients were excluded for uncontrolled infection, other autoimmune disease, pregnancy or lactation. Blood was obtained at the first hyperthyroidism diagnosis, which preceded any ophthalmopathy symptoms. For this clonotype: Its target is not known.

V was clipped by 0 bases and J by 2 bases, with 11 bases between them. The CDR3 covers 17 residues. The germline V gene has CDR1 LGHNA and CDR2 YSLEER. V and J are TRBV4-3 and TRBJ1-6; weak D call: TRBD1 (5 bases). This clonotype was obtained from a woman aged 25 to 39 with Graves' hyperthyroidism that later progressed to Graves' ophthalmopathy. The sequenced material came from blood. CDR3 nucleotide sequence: TGCGCCAGCAGCCAAGATGGGGGGGGAGCCTATAATTCACCCCTCCACTTT. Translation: CASSQDGGGAYNSPLHF.